The entry below describes one T cell receptor beta chain. Which antigen it targets is not known. No base qualities exist here, and no much larger clone lies one base off it. The data stem from a study of cytotoxic CD8 clonotypes in ibrutinib-treated CLL (dated by TCRdb to the early 2020s). For the study in its entirety: The cohort included roughly 15 treatment-naive and about a dozen relapsed/refractory patients; roughly 17 were IGHV unmutated. Responses were partial in approximately 24 patients and complete in 2; after median around 66 months follow-up, some 15 stayed in remission and approximately twelve progressed. The response samples were drawn at a median of approximately 11 months into treatment, with a range of roughly 6 to 40 months. Samples averaged approximately 250,000 productive templates and about 94,000 productive rearrangements. Of the roughly 90 participants in the trial, about two dozen had longitudinal samples available. Cryopreserved peripheral blood mononuclear cells were obtained prior to treatment, at the time of response, and at either disease progression or sustained remission. Patients were still on ibrutinib when every remission and progressive disease sample was collected.

Clipping removes 9 bases from V and 2 bases from J, with 3 as the unmatched junction base count. From the germline V gene, CDR1 is MDHEN and CDR2 is SYDVKM. Taken from cysteine to phenylalanine, the CDR3 has 12 residues. Here the CDR3 DNA is all that survives: 36 bases in frame from base 1. Each clonotype received, on average, roughly 9.6x coverage in deep resolution sequencing performed on a MiSeq, where the target depth lay between 1 in 1 million and 1 in 200,000 T cells. The immunoSEQ hsTCRB Kit was used to generate TCR beta libraries. Regarding the original processing steps: ImmunoSEQ Data Assistant and ImmunoSEQ Analyzer were used for data analysis, and V, D and J genes were assigned according to IMGT definitions. Clonality, which ranges from 0 to 1, was calculated by subtracting the normalized Shannon entropy of productive rearrangement frequencies from one. Only overrepresented clonotypes making up at least 0.05% of the repertoire of each patient were included in the public clonotype analysis. About a dozen age-matched healthy donor repertoires from immuneACCESS served as clonality controls. As stored in TCRdb, this immuneACCESS dataset retains in-frame rearrangements with V and J assigned. A fraction of the clones does not appear; measured against another copy, unresolved V genes explain less than half of the discrepancy, and the remainder lacks a known reason. V and J calls and clone size are given by that table; D and trimming were obtained from the DNA. In this sample the table shows approximately 150,000 clones, 60% to 80% of which occur a single time. The ten largest clonotypes hold less than 30% of the sample.

In light of the paper, this sample's time point label describes: approximately 11 months on ibrutinib. For TCR beta library preparation, around 1.8 micrograms of genomic DNA were extracted from the cryopreserved PBMCs. Longitudinal blood samples from CLL patients on ibrutinib monotherapy were analyzed using high-throughput TCR beta sequencing. Patients were enrolled in a phase 2 open-label single-center ibrutinib monotherapy trial. The full study reports these points: Sampling times were not matched between sustained-remission and progressing patients, and lymph node repertoires were not studied. At ibrutinib response clonality went up, during sustained remission it held steady, and at progression it dropped back toward baseline. Public clonotypes were rare and either shrank or stayed stable during treatment, and the rise in clonality at ibrutinib response reflected expansion of private clonotypes. Baseline clonality exceeded that of age-matched healthy donors and correlated strongly with circulating CD8+ T-cell counts.

The source is a human donor with chronic lymphocytic leukemia. The sequenced sample was PBMCs, obtained after 12 months of ibrutinib treatment. The chain joins TRBV28 to TRBJ2-5; TRBD2 lines up with 7 middle nucleotides. The CDR3 region: CASTGGQETQYF. The nucleotide sequence is TGTGCCAGTACGGGGGGACAAGAGACCCAGTACTTC. The reference TRBV28 and TRBJ2-5 proteins fill in what lies around the CDR3, so the full variable domain reads DVKVTQSSRYLVKRTGEKVFLECVQDMDHENMFWYRQDPGLGLRLIYFSYDVKMKEKGDIPEGYSVSREKKERFSLILESASTNQTSMYLCASTGGQETQYFGPGTRLLVL.